The text below deals with one TCR beta chain. Sequenced by immunoSEQ multiplex PCR; TCRdb stores in-frame clones only, minus some. The top ten hold under 1.5% of the sample, which has 98,000 or so clones, roughly 83% seen once. The record originates from a study of graft-versus-host responses after intestinal transplantation. Deletions cut 0 bases from V and 3 bases from J, with 6 bases between. CDR1 is MNHEY, CDR2 SVGAGI, per germline. CDR3 length: 14 residues. This sample comprised PBMCs, obtained 255 days after intestinal transplant. The sequence came from a human patient who received an intestinal transplant, so some T cells may come from the graft donor. V usage is TRBV6-5 and J usage is TRBJ1-3; D not resolved. The CDR3 is CASSYSFGGNTIYF. Written as DNA, the CDR3 is TGTGCCAGCAGTTACTCATTCGGTGGAAACACCATATATTTT.